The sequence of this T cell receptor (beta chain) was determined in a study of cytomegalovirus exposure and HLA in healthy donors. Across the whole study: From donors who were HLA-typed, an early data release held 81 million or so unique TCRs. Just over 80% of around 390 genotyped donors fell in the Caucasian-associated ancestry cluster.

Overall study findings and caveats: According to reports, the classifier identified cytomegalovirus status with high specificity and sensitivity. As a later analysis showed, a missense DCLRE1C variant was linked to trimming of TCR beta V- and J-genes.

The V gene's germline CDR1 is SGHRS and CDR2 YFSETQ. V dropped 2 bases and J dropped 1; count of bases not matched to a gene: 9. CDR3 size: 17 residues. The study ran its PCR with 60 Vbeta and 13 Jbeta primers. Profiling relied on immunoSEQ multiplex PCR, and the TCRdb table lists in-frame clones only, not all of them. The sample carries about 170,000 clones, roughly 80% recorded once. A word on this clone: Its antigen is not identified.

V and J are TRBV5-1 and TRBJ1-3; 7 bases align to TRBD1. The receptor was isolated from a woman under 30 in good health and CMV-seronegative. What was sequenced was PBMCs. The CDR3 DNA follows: TGCGCCAGCAGCTTTGTTGGAGGGGGCGAATCTGGAAACACCATATATTTT. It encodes CASSFVGGGESGNTIYF.